The 29 T cell receptor beta chains reported below all come from one sample, sequenced in a study of T cells after yellow fever vaccination. TCRdb itself ran the 5' RACE reads through MiXCR, one entry per CDR3 protein. The table records roughly 330,000 distinct CDR3 sequences, under 5% of them present only once. The source was PBMCs, collected 5 days after the yellow fever booster vaccination. These TCRs come from a young man who received the YFV17D yellow fever vaccine.

This clonotype was seen more than once but under ten times. The chain carries TRBV7-6 and TRBJ2-3; perhaps TRBD2 as D (7 bases). The CDR3 length is 13 residues. Trimming stripped 6 bases from V and 6 bases from J, with 13 bases between. Germline V gene lookup returns CDR1 SGHVS and CDR2 FNYEAQ. The DNA of the CDR3 is TGTGCCAGCAGAAGGGGGGGCGTGGATACGCAGTATTTT. Amino acid sequence: CASRRGGVDTQYF.

The chain couples TRBV7-6 to TRBJ2-2; D is unclear. Trimming cost V 2 bases and J 4 bases, with 8 bases left between them. Germline V gene data show CDR1 as SGHVS and CDR2 as FNYEAQ. The CDR3 has 14 amino acids. For the CDR3, the DNA is TGTGCCAGCAGCTTAATGGGATTCACCGGGGAGCTGTTTTTT. Its protein product is CASSLMGFTGELFF.

This clonotype was counted at least ten times. The chain couples TRBV25-1 to TRBJ2-7, with D possibly matching TRBD2 (5 bases). Deletions cut 5 bases from V and 1 base from J, with 9 bases between. The CDR3 runs 13 residues. In germline, CDR1 is MGHDK, CDR2 SYGVNS. This chain's CDR3 is CASSFPGSYEQYF. Written as DNA, the CDR3 is TGTGCCAGCAGTTTCCCGGGGTCCTACGAGCAGTACTTC.

The chain employs TRBV4-1 and TRBJ1-5; no definite D call. The CDR3 has 15 residues. Germline V gene data show CDR1 as MGHRA and CDR2 as YSYEKL. V dropped 0 bases and J dropped 0 bases, with 6 bases sitting between them. Here the CDR3 reads CASSQEASSNQPQHF. Written as DNA, the CDR3 is TGCGCCAGCAGCCAAGAGGCCAGTAGCAATCAGCCCCAGCATTTT.

In this sample, this clonotype turned up a few times. The gene calls are TRBV9 and TRBJ1-6; 10 bases line up with TRBD1. The CDR3 runs 15 residues. The ends lost 0 bases at V and 8 bases at J; junction bases unmatched: 2. Looked up from germline, CDR1 is SGDLS and CDR2 is YYNGEE. In DNA, the CDR3 is TGTGCCAGCAGCGTAGCAGGGACAGGGGATTCACCCCTCCACTTT. This encodes CASSVAGTGDSPLHF.

This sequence joins TRBV6-2 or TRBV6-3 and TRBJ2-2, with D maybe TRBD1 (6 bases). The V gene lost 8 bases and the J gene lost 4 bases, with 11 bases spanning the gap. The CDR3 loop spans 13 amino acids. CDR1 and CDR2 (germline): MNHEY, SVGEGT. This CDR3 reads CASCRGFTGELFF. The CDR3 DNA reads as TGTGCCAGCTGCAGGGGTTTCACCGGGGAGCTGTTTTTT.

This clonotype appeared many times. V and J are TRBV7-6 and TRBJ2-3; TRBD2 aligns across 10 bases. Germline values: CDR1 SGHVS, CDR2 FNYEAQ. The CDR3 sequence is 16 residues long. J lost 5 bases, V lost 6 bases, and 11 bases had no gene match. CDR3 sequence: CASSNKQRGGLDTQYF. As DNA, the CDR3 is TGTGCCAGCAGTAACAAACAGCGGGGGGGTTTAGATACGCAGTATTTT.

This clonotype was detected many times. The rearrangement joins TRBV6-6 to TRBJ1-5; D is perhaps TRBD1 (5 bases). This CDR3 has 13 amino acids. Germline CDR1 is MNHNY and CDR2 is SVGAGI (reference sequence). The germline V and J ends were trimmed by 6 bases and 7 bases, with 13 bases remaining between them. As DNA, the CDR3 is TGTGCCAGCAGCGATCAGGGAAGGCAGCCCCAGCATTTT. Translation gives CASSDQGRQPQHF.

V and J are TRBV7-9 and TRBJ1-3; possible D gene TRBD1, 6 bases. The CDR3 has 15 amino acids. Per germline, CDR1 SEHNR and CDR2 FQNEAQ (reference sequence). The germline V and J ends were trimmed by 5 bases and 0 bases, with 11 bases remaining between them. The CDR3 bases are TGTGCCAGCAGCAGTGGACAGTACTCTGGAAACACCATATATTTT. It codes for CASSSGQYSGNTIYF.

This clonotype was seen only a few times. This chain connects TRBV5-1 to TRBJ1-1, with D tentatively TRBD1 (6 bases). The V gene lost 3 bases and the J gene lost 1 base, with 13 bases spanning the gap. The CDR3 is 15 amino acids. CDR1 SGHRS and CDR2 YFSETQ come from the germline V gene. The CDR3 nucleotides read TGCGCCAGCAGCTCCGAGGACAGCCCGAACACTGAAGCTTTCTTT. Protein product: CASSSEDSPNTEAFF.

This clonotype was detected ten times or more. V usage is TRBV7-9 and J usage is TRBJ2-3; D remains unclear. Per germline, CDR1 SEHNR and CDR2 FQNEAQ (reference sequence). With 6 bases removed from V and 4 bases from J, the gap between germline ends came to 11 bases. CDR3 length: 13 amino acids. DNA for the CDR3: TGTGCCAGCAGGGCCCCCCTAGCAGATACGCAGTATTTT. Translated: CASRAPLADTQYF.

In this sample, this clonotype turned up a few times. The rearrangement uses TRBV19 and TRBJ2-3, with a tentative D call TRBD1 (6 bases). Germline V gene lookup returns CDR1 LNHDA and CDR2 SQIVND (reference sequence). The CDR3 totals 12 residues. V lost 8 bases and J lost 4, with 10 bases in between. The CDR3 sequence is CASGTSPDTQYF. The CDR3 DNA is TGTGCCAGTGGGACATCCCCAGATACGCAGTATTTT.

This chain uses TRBV5-5 with TRBJ2-3; weak D call: TRBD2 (5 bases). CDR3 length: 13 residues. Germline V gene data show CDR1 as SGHKS and CDR2 as YYEKEE (reference sequence). Trimming took 6 bases from V and 2 from J, leaving 10 bases between them. CDR3 nucleotide sequence: TGTGCCAGCATCTGGGAGTTCACAGATACGCAGTATTTT. Translated: CASIWEFTDTQYF.

This clonotype has ten or more counts. The chain has TRBV6-2 or TRBV6-3 and TRBJ1-1, with 8 bases matching TRBD1. Looked up from germline, CDR1 is MNHEY and CDR2 is SVGEGT. The CDR3 length is 17 residues. J gave up 1 base and V 3 bases, and 10 bases lay outside the gene matches. This CDR3 reads CASSYEQGQGRNTEAFF. The CDR3 nucleotides are TGTGCCAGCAGTTATGAACAAGGACAGGGCCGGAACACTGAAGCTTTCTTT.

This clonotype was recorded many times. One end of the junction fails to match germline, which may point to a read error. The rearrangement links TRBV11-2 to TRBJ2-3; possibly TRBD1 or TRBD2 for D (5 bases each). This CDR3 spans 13 amino acids. CDR1 and CDR2 from the germline V gene are SGHAT and FQNNGV. CDR3 loop: CASSLGGEPTSNF. CDR3 DNA sequence: TGTGCCAGCAGCTTAGGAGGGGAGCCCACTTCCAACTTT.

There are a few counts of this clonotype. The genes are TRBV9 and TRBJ2-1, with 7 bases lining up with TRBD2. The CDR3 runs to 16 residues. Germline assignment: CDR1 SGDLS and CDR2 YYNGEE. Unmatched junction bases numbered 5, after V lost 0 bases and J lost 2 bases. The chain's CDR3 is CASSVVERGAYNEQFF. The CDR3, as DNA: TGTGCCAGCAGCGTAGTGGAGCGGGGAGCCTACAATGAGCAGTTCTTC.

This clonotype was detected only a few times. The chain employs TRBV5-1 and TRBJ1-2, with TRBD1 matching 8 bases. V was pared by 3 bases and J by 7 bases, with 11 bases of the junction left unmatched. Germline CDR1 SGHRS, CDR2 YFSETQ. The CDR3 consists of 15 residues. The CDR3 nucleotides read TGCGCCAGCAGCTCCGGACAGGGTGATCACTCTGGCTACACCTTC. Amino acid sequence: CASSSGQGDHSGYTF.

The chain couples TRBV5-6 to TRBJ1-1; perhaps TRBD1 as D (5 bases). Looked up from germline, CDR1 is SGHDT and CDR2 is YYEEEE. CDR3 length equals 12 residues. V was shortened by 7 bases and J by 1 base, with 8 bases between the two germline ends. CDR3 nucleotides: TGTGCCAGCTGGAGGGGGAACACTGAAGCTTTCTTT. Translating it yields CASWRGNTEAFF.

This clonotype has ten or more counts. The CDR3 is CASSLEPGYQPQHF. Here the CDR3 DNA reads TGTGCCAGCAGCTTAGAGCCAGGGTATCAGCCCCAGCATTTT. The chain joins TRBV7-2 to TRBJ1-5, with TRBD1 as a possible D gene (5 bases). V lost 1 base, J lost 5 bases, and 9 bases lay in between. The CDR3 totals 14 residues. The germline V gene encodes CDR1 SGHTA and CDR2 FQGNSA.

The chain is built from TRBV25-1 and TRBJ2-5, with TRBD1 as a possible D gene (6 bases). The germline CDR1 and CDR2 sequences are MGHDK and SYGVNS. CDR3 length equals 15 residues. The V end lost 1 base, the J end lost 1 base, and 10 bases lay between the germline ends. The CDR3 nucleotides are TGTGCCAGCAGTGAATCTGGCAGGGGCCAAGAGACCCAGTACTTC. Encoded protein: CASSESGRGQETQYF.

The chain carries TRBV19 and TRBJ2-2; maybe TRBD2 (5 bases). The CDR3 covers 13 residues. Germline assignment: CDR1 LNHDA and CDR2 SQIVND (reference sequence). V was trimmed by 7 bases and J by 2 bases, leaving 8 bases between them. In DNA, the CDR3 is TGTGCCAGTAATCCGGGAAACACCGGGGAGCTGTTTTTT. Translation: CASNPGNTGELFF.

The chain recombines TRBV12-5 with TRBJ2-3, with TRBD2 as a possible D gene (6 bases). The CDR3 contains 17 residues. Germline V gene sequence: CDR1 LGHNT, CDR2 FRNRAP. With 0 bases removed from V and 2 bases from J, the gap between germline ends came to 15 bases. The CDR3: CASGLVGKGTVTDTQYF. CDR3 sequence (DNA): TGTGCTAGTGGTTTGGTAGGGAAAGGGACTGTCACAGATACGCAGTATTTT.

This clonotype was counted a few times. The chain carries TRBV3-1 and TRBJ1-5, with D possibly matching TRBD1 (5 bases). The germline V gene encodes CDR1 LGHDT and CDR2 YNNKEL (reference sequence). The CDR3 totals 17 residues. V was trimmed by 6 bases and J by 4 bases, leaving 22 bases between them. CDR3 in amino acids: CASSLSLGGTTNQPQHF. The DNA for the CDR3 is TGTGCCAGCAGTCTTTCTTTGGGGGGGACTACAAATCAGCCCCAGCATTTT.

There are a few counts of this clonotype. This sequence joins TRBV20-1 and TRBJ1-2, with TRBD1 as a possible D gene (6 bases). With 0 bases removed from V and 4 bases from J, the gap between germline ends came to 18 bases. Germline CDR1 and CDR2: DFQATT and SNEGSKA (reference sequence). The CDR3 has 16 residues. The CDR3: CSARDLDPQGPYGYTF. Written as DNA, the CDR3 is TGCAGTGCTAGAGATTTGGACCCACAGGGCCCCTATGGCTACACCTTC.

This clonotype showed up just a few times. The gene calls are TRBV7-2 and TRBJ2-5; D not certain. The germline V gene has CDR1 SGHTA and CDR2 FQGNSA. CDR3 length: 18 amino acids. Trimming took 5 bases from V and 0 from J, leaving 22 bases between them. This CDR3 is CASSPRFTGVPYQETQYF. Here the CDR3 DNA reads TGTGCCAGCAGCCCCCGTTTCACTGGGGTCCCGTACCAAGAGACCCAGTACTTC. The variable domain in full, with the rest retrieved from reference TRBV7-2 and TRBJ2-5, is GAGVSQSPSNKVTEKGKDVELRCDPISGHTALYWYRQSLGQGLEFLIYFQGNSAPDKSGLPSDRFSAERTGGSVSTLTIQRTQQEDSAVYLCASSPRFTGVPYQETQYFGPGTRLLVL.

There are a few counts of this clonotype. The rearrangement links TRBV19 to TRBJ1-5; possibly TRBD1 for D (5 bases). The CDR3 is made up of 15 amino acids. CDR1 is LNHDA, CDR2 SQIVND, per germline (reference sequence). V gave up 8 bases and J gave up 3 bases, with 17 bases separating them. The CDR3 sequence: CASSWGRGANQPQHF. CDR3 nucleotide sequence: TGTGCCAGTTCCTGGGGGAGGGGCGCCAATCAGCCCCAGCATTTT.

This clonotype turned up a few times. The rearrangement joins TRBV5-5 to TRBJ2-2; perhaps D is TRBD1 or TRBD2 (5 bases each). Germline V lookup: CDR1 SGHKS, CDR2 YYEKEE (reference sequence). CDR3 size: 15 residues. Trimming took 2 bases from V and 3 from J, leaving 11 bases between them. CDR3 DNA: TGTGCCAGCAGCTTCTGGGACCCAGACACCGGGGAGCTGTTTTTT. This gives the protein CASSFWDPDTGELFF.

The chain carries TRBV5-1 and TRBJ2-7; D is perhaps TRBD1 (6 bases). Germline V gives CDR1 SGHRS, CDR2 YFSETQ. Trimming took off 0 bases at V and 2 bases at J, with 18 bases between the two ends. The CDR3 contains 17 residues. As DNA, the CDR3 is TGCGCCAGCAGCTTGGGGGGGCAGGGCGATGTCACCTACGAGCAGTACGTC. It codes for CASSLGGQGDVTYEQYV.

The chain recombines TRBV9 with TRBJ2-3, with 10 bases that match TRBD2. This CDR3 is 14 amino acids long. CDR1 SGDLS and CDR2 YYNGEE come from the germline V gene. V dropped 2 bases and J dropped 5; count of bases not matched to a gene: 2. CDR3 protein: CASSVASGGDTQYF. The CDR3 DNA follows: TGTGCCAGCAGCGTTGCTAGCGGGGGAGATACGCAGTATTTT.